This passage covers 6 T cell receptor beta chains from one sample sequenced in a study of Ad26.COV2.S vaccination and SARS-CoV-2 variants. Clones were read by immunoSEQ multiplex PCR, and TCRdb kept only the in-frame ones, dropping some. The repertoire includes over 300,000 clones, 83% of them detected once, and just under 7.5% sits in the top ten. Stated treatment: about 20 received Ad26.COV2.S at low or high dose, single or two shots; several received placebo; per-sample allocation not given. On day 63 after the first injection, vaccine and placebo recipients gave samples. The sample in question was peripheral blood, obtained in a trial of Ad26.COV2.S vaccine versus placebo. Source of these receptors: a person aged 18-65 years who received the Ad26.COV2.S COVID-19 vaccine or a placebo.

The rearrangement links TRBV6-5 to TRBJ1-5; D is uncertain. From germline, CDR1 is MNHEY and CDR2 SVGAGI. The length of the CDR3 is 15 residues. V was cut by 5 bases and J by 2 bases, with 13 bases left in between. The CDR3 sequence: CASSPNKKGNQPQHF. DNA for the CDR3: TGTGCCAGCAGTCCCAACAAAAAGGGCAATCAGCCCCAGCATTTT.

The chain uses TRBV4-2 and TRBJ1-3; no clear D. CDR1 and CDR2 from the germline V gene are LGHNA and YNFKEQ. Trimming cost V 4 bases and J 2 bases, with 6 bases left between them. This CDR3 is built from 13 residues. This chain's CDR3 is CASSPVTGNTIYF. In DNA form, the CDR3 reads TGTGCCAGCAGCCCAGTCACTGGAAACACCATATATTTT.

This clone was recorded only once. This rearrangement joins TRBV19 to TRBJ1-5, with 9 bases that match TRBD1. This CDR3 region has 18 residues. The V and J ends lost 3 bases and 0 bases, in that order; junction bases with no gene match: 9. Germline V lookup: CDR1 LNHDA, CDR2 SQIVND (reference sequence). The CDR3 bases are TGTGCCAGTAGTATCTTGGGACAGGGCCCAGATAGCAATCAGCCCCAGCATTTT. It yields the protein CASSILGQGPDSNQPQHF.

The CDR3 here is CASRNRDSGDTQYF. In DNA, the CDR3 is TGTGCCAGCAGGAACCGGGACAGTGGGGATACGCAGTATTTT. The chain carries TRBV21-1 and TRBJ2-3; the D call TRBD1 from the table was never checked on the DNA. TRBV21-1 is assigned pseudogene status. The CDR3 loop spans 14 amino acids.

The chain recombines TRBV28 with TRBJ1-5; a weak D match, TRBD1 (5 bases). Germline assignment: CDR1 MDHEN and CDR2 SYDVKM. Trimming pared 1 base from V and 0 bases from J, leaving 13 bases between. The CDR3 is 17 amino acids. This CDR3 reads CASSLLQGPHSNQPQHF. CDR3 DNA sequence: TGTGCCAGCAGTTTATTGCAGGGTCCACATAGCAATCAGCCCCAGCATTTT.

This clone is a singleton in its sample. The chain employs TRBV5-1 and TRBJ1-1, with TRBD1 matching 7 bases. V was pared by 2 bases and J by 0 bases, with 7 bases of the junction left unmatched. This CDR3 has 16 residues. The germline V gene has CDR1 SGHRS and CDR2 YFSETQ. The DNA for the CDR3 is TGCGCCAGCAGCTTCCCAGGGGGTCGGATGAACACTGAAGCTTTCTTT. Protein sequence: CASSFPGGRMNTEAFF.